These 10 T cell receptor beta chains share one sample of origin, sequenced in a study of CD8 T cells in ankylosing spondylitis (dated by TCRdb to 2017 to 2019). Receptor libraries were prepared by 5' RACE. TCRdb shows the sequencer as Illumina HiSeq 2500. In-frame beta chains were kept once TCRdb had trimmed the public reads at Q25 with fastp and called clones with MiXCR. Identical CDR3 proteins give one entry, which carries the most common genes and DNA. For this sample the table gives about 210,000 distinct CDR3 sequences, of which 6% to 8.5% were detected only once. The ten largest clones represent approximately 14% of the sample. Points the paper makes about the study in general: A TCR beta motif of several highly homologous amino acid variants appeared characteristic of blood from ankylosing spondylitis patients.

No antigen has been assigned to these receptors. The sample taken for sequencing was blood, either unsorted or a sorted T cell fraction (not recorded which). Receptors were obtained from a male donor with ankylosing spondylitis.

The sample holds many counts of this clonotype. The chain uses TRBV4-1 and TRBJ2-2; D unresolved. In germline, CDR1 is MGHRA, CDR2 YSYEKL. V lost 0 bases, J lost 2 bases, and 10 bases lay in between. The CDR3 totals 16 residues. This CDR3 reads CASSQDFSFNTGELFF. CDR3 coding DNA: TGCGCCAGCAGCCAAGATTTTAGCTTTAACACCGGGGAGCTGTTTTTT.

This clonotype was seen many times. The chain combines TRBV29-1 with TRBJ2-7; no reliable D call. The CDR3 loop spans 14 amino acids. Germline V gene lookup returns CDR1 SQVTM and CDR2 ANQGSEA. The V end lost 4 bases, the J end lost 2 bases, and 15 bases lay between the germline ends. CDR3: CSVVLGQQAYEQYF. The CDR3 DNA reads as TGCAGCGTTGTTTTAGGCCAGCAAGCCTACGAGCAGTACTTC.

This clonotype came up many times. The rearrangement uses TRBV20-1 and TRBJ2-2; 9 bases are a match to TRBD1. V lost 3 bases to trimming and J lost 3 bases; unmatched junction nucleotides: 8. CDR3 length: 16 amino acids. CDR1 is DFQATT, CDR2 SNEGSKA, per germline (reference sequence). The CDR3 region is CSARPGQGMDTGELFF. The DNA for the CDR3 is TGCAGTGCTAGGCCGGGACAGGGAATGGACACCGGGGAGCTGTTTTTT.

The V call is TRBV6-2 or TRBV6-3, the J call TRBJ2-1, with D perhaps TRBD2 (6 bases). The CDR3 sequence is 14 residues long. Trimming stripped 2 bases from V and 13 bases from J, with 18 bases between. Germline loops: CDR1 MNHEY, CDR2 SVGEGT. CDR3 in DNA: TGTGCCAGCAGTTACACTAGCACCCGGACTTTACAGTTCTTC. Translation gives CASSYTSTRTLQFF.

The rearrangement links TRBV14 to TRBJ1-1; D ambiguous. Trimming stripped 1 base from V and 4 bases from J, with 22 bases between. The CDR3 length is 18 residues. Per germline, CDR1 SGHDN and CDR2 FVKESK. CDR3 sequence: CASSQALGRKDSATEAFF. CDR3 coding DNA: TGTGCCAGCAGCCAAGCATTGGGCAGAAAGGACTCCGCCACTGAAGCTTTCTTT.

This clonotype showed up just a few times. The chain links TRBV12-5 to TRBJ1-2; TRBD1 matches 10 bases. Germline CDR1 is LGHNT and CDR2 is FRNRAP. V shed 5 bases and J 3 bases; nucleotides not matched to a gene: 12. The CDR3 has 17 amino acids. CDR3 sequence (DNA): TGTGCTAGTGGTCCTCGGGACAGGGGAAGTGAAGACTATGGCTACACCTTC. Its translation: CASGPRDRGSEDYGYTF. The complete variable domain, with remaining parts taken from reference TRBV12-5 and TRBJ1-2, reads DARVTQTPRHKVTEMGQEVTMRCQPILGHNTVFWYRQTMMQGLELLAYFRNRAPLDDSGMPKDRFSAEMPDATLATLKIQPSEPRDSAVYFCASGPRDRGSEDYGYTFGSGTRLTVV.

This clonotype was detected ten times or more. The chain recombines TRBV9 with TRBJ1-5; a weak D match, TRBD1 (5 bases). CDR3 length equals 15 residues. V lost 0 bases and J 3 bases, leaving 10 bases between the germline ends. Germline CDR1 reads SGDLS; CDR2 reads YYNGEE. The CDR3 bases are TGTGCCAGCAGCGTAGGTGGGGGTAACAATCAGCCCCAGCATTTT. Residues: CASSVGGGNNQPQHF.

The sample holds many counts of this clonotype. The chain links TRBV11-2 to TRBJ2-1; the match to TRBD1 covers 9 bases. V gave up 4 bases and J gave up 15 bases; unmatched junction bases: 10. This CDR3 is built from 13 residues. In germline, CDR1 is SGHAT, CDR2 FQNNGV. CDR3 sequence (DNA): TGTGCCAGCAGCTCGAGCGGGACAGGGTATAGGTTCTTC. Its translation: CASSSSGTGYRFF.

This rearrangement joins TRBV20-1 to TRBJ2-3; 7 bases are shared with TRBD2. V dropped 7 bases and J dropped 1; count of bases not matched to a gene: 11. The CDR3 contains 15 residues. CDR1 DFQATT and CDR2 SNEGSKA come from the germline V gene (reference sequence). The DNA of the CDR3 is TGCAGTGGTCTCCTTCTTACTAGCGGCACAGATACGCAGTATTTT. Translation: CSGLLLTSGTDTQYF.

This clonotype showed up many times. This chain joins TRBV9 and TRBJ2-1; weak D call: TRBD1 (5 bases). The CDR3 length is 10 residues. V lost 7 bases and J 7 bases, leaving 6 bases between the germline ends. Germline V gene sequence: CDR1 SGDLS, CDR2 YYNGEE. Here the CDR3 DNA reads TGTGCCAGCGGGGCAAATGAGCAGTTCTTC. Translated: CASGANEQFF. Looking up the rest from reference TRBV9 and TRBJ2-1 gives the full variable domain: DSGVTQTPKHLITATGQRVTLRCSPRSGDLSVYWYQQSLDQGLQFLIQYYNGEERAKGNILERFSAQQFPDLHSELNLSSLELGDSALYFCASGANEQFFGPGTRLTVL.